Following are 9 T cell receptor beta chains from one sample sequenced in a study of cytotoxic CD8 clonotypes in ibrutinib-treated CLL. The data were produced by immunoSEQ multiplex PCR, yet TCRdb's version contains in-frame clones alone and is incomplete. The sample has some 310,000 clones; more than 65% are singletons. The source material was PBMCs, sampled before ibrutinib treatment. Receptors were obtained from a human donor with chronic lymphocytic leukemia.

This clone was recorded only once. The chain carries TRBV11-2 and TRBJ2-3; D tentatively fits TRBD1 or TRBD2 (9 bases each). Germline V gene data show CDR1 as SGHAT and CDR2 as FQNNGV. Trimming left V 5 bases short and J 4 bases short, with 19 bases between. CDR3 length: 16 residues. The DNA for the CDR3 is TGTGCCAGCAGCCCTAGCGGGACAGGGCATTCAGATACGCAGTATTTT. Its protein is CASSPSGTGHSDTQYF.

This chain connects TRBV21-1 to TRBJ2-2; TRBD2, the table's D call, lacks a check against the DNA. TRBV21-1 is designated a pseudogene. This CDR3 has 13 amino acids. The CDR3 DNA sequence: TGTGCCAGGAGCGGCAGTGCGGTCGGGGAGCTGTTTTTT. Its translation is CARSGSAVGELFF.

CDR3 nucleotides: TGTGCCAGCAAAAAAGGGCAGGCGGTCACCGGGGAGCTGTTTTTT. Translating gives CASKKGQAVTGELFF. The rearrangement links TRBV27 to TRBJ2-2; D gene unclear. This CDR3 has 15 amino acids. Germline CDR1 MNHEY, CDR2 SMNVEV (reference sequence). The V gene lost 7 bases and the J gene lost 4 bases, with 16 bases spanning the gap.

The chain is built from TRBV21-1 and TRBJ2-3; TRBD2 is taken as the D call from the table, unchecked against the DNA. TRBV21-1 is marked as a pseudogene. The CDR3 is 15 residues long. For the CDR3, the DNA is TGTGCCAGCAGCAAAGTTGGGCGGGAGTCAGATACGCAGTATTTT. Amino acid sequence: CASSKVGRESDTQYF.

The CDR3 region has the DNA TGCAGCGTTGAGACCGGGAGTCATTACGAGCAGTACTTC. It encodes CSVETGSHYEQYF. V gene TRBV29-1 combines with J gene TRBJ2-7, with D possibly matching TRBD2 (6 bases). Germline V lookup: CDR1 SQVTM, CDR2 ANQGSEA. The length of the CDR3 is 13 residues. Trimming stripped 3 bases from V and 4 bases from J, with 13 bases between.

The chain is built from TRBV5-4 and TRBJ2-5, with D tentatively TRBD1 or TRBD2 (5 bases each). Germline V lookup: CDR1 SGHNT, CDR2 YYREEE (reference sequence). The germline V and J ends were trimmed by 4 bases and 2 bases, with 15 bases remaining between them. The CDR3 sequence is 15 residues long. The CDR3: CASSRRDGAQETQYF. The CDR3 DNA is TGTGCCAGCAGCCGCCGGGACGGAGCACAAGAGACCCAGTACTTC.

The genes are TRBV28 and TRBJ2-2, with 7 bases aligning to TRBD1. V dropped 2 bases and J dropped 6; count of bases not matched to a gene: 6. The CDR3 length is 15 residues. CDR1 is MDHEN and CDR2 is SYDVKM in the germline V gene. DNA of the CDR3: TGTGCCAGCAGTTTAAGACAGGGTTTATCCGGGGAGCTGTTTTTT. Encoded protein: CASSLRQGLSGELFF.

J is TRBJ1-5 and V is TRBV9; D not certain. Deletions cut 1 base from V and 6 bases from J, with 8 bases between. This CDR3 spans 13 amino acids. Germline V gene data show CDR1 as SGDLS and CDR2 as YYNGEE. The CDR3 loop reads CASSVSSGQPQHF. The CDR3 nucleotides are TGTGCCAGCAGCGTAAGTTCGGGTCAGCCCCAGCATTTT. The full variable domain, in which reference TRBV9 and TRBJ1-5 provide the parts outside the CDR3, is DSGVTQTPKHLITATGQRVTLRCSPRSGDLSVYWYQQSLDQGLQFLIQYYNGEERAKGNILERFSAQQFPDLHSELNLSSLELGDSALYFCASSVSSGQPQHFGDGTRLSIL.

In this sample, this clone turned up once. The genes are TRBV18 and TRBJ2-4; TRBD1 aligns across 7 bases. After removal of 2 bases from V and 8 bases from J, the junction contained 9 bases not matched to a gene. CDR1 is KGHSH and CDR2 is LQKENI in the germline V gene. The CDR3 sequence is 15 residues long. CDR3 region: CASSPEKGGADIQYF. The CDR3 nucleotides read TGTGCCAGCTCACCAGAGAAAGGGGGCGCTGACATTCAGTACTTC.